This entry describes one T cell receptor (beta chain). This sample stems from a study of shared clonotypes between healthy human individuals. This CDR3 is 14 amino acids long. Germline values: CDR1 MNHEY, CDR2 SMNVEV (reference sequence). The ends were cut back, 8 bases at V and 5 bases at J, with 16 bases in the middle. The assay was immunoSEQ multiplex PCR, and TCRdb's table has in-frame clones only and misses some. Here the sample spans around 1.5 million clones, 98% being singletons. The split of CD4+ cells yielded CD45RA+ naive and CD45RA-negative memory subsets. This chain links TRBV27 with TRBJ2-1; no definite D call. This TCR was recovered from a man between 25 and 39 years old in good health. The specimen sequenced was naive CD4+ T cells sorted from blood. Subset of the sample: CD45RA+ positively selected. As DNA, the CDR3 is TGTGCCAGCCGTGCGTCCCTGCGTGACAATGAGCAGTTCTTC. Encoded protein: CASRASLRDNEQFF.